One and the same sample provided the 23 T cell receptor beta chains below, sequenced in a study of T-cell reconstitution after alpha-beta-depleted transplantation in children. Preparation of the TCRbeta library was carried out with unique molecular identifiers. TCRdb processed the PCR reads anew with MiXCR; each CDR3 protein has one entry. The sample lists 350,000 to 500,000 distinct CDR3 sequences; over 40% were seen once. This specimen consisted of PBMCs, obtained before TCRalphabeta/CD19-depleted stem cell transplant. Every receptor here comes from a girl aged 2-10 years with aplastic anemia, due to receive a stem cell transplant.

This clonotype was seen at least ten times. The rearrangement joins TRBV3-1 to TRBJ1-1; no reliable D call. Germline V lookup: CDR1 LGHDT, CDR2 YNNKEL (reference sequence). V was shortened by 3 bases and J by 0 bases, with 14 bases between the two germline ends. The CDR3 contains 16 residues. The CDR3 bases are TGTGCCAGCAGCCATAGACGGCCGCCCATGAACACTGAAGCTTTCTTT. Protein sequence: CASSHRRPPMNTEAFF.

The count of this clonotype is one. The chain carries TRBV28 and TRBJ2-5; 7 bases are a match to TRBD2. CDR3 length equals 14 residues. J lost 5 bases, V lost 5 bases, and 8 bases had no gene match. Germline lookup yields CDR1 MDHEN and CDR2 SYDVKM. The CDR3 DNA reads as TGTGCCAGCAGTGGGGGGGGTAAGATCGAGACCCAGTACTTC. Translated, it gives CASSGGGKIETQYF.

The chain's CDR3 is CSAREVSGTGELFF. DNA of the CDR3: TGCAGTGCTAGAGAAGTCTCGGGAACCGGGGAGCTGTTTTTT. V usage is TRBV20-1 and J usage is TRBJ2-2, with D possibly TRBD2 on 5 matching bases. There are 14 residues in the CDR3. V was shortened by 0 bases and J by 5 bases, with 10 bases between the two germline ends. The germline V gene has CDR1 DFQATT and CDR2 SNEGSKA (reference sequence).

In this sample, this clonotype turned up a few times. The chain links TRBV29-1 to TRBJ2-5; possible D gene TRBD2, 5 bases. The CDR3 length is 14 residues. Trimming shortened V by 7 bases and J by 0 bases, and 15 bases separated the two germline ends. Germline V gene lookup returns CDR1 SQVTM and CDR2 ANQGSEA. As DNA, the CDR3 is TGCAGCGCTCTCCCGCAGCGGAACCAAGAGACCCAGTACTTC. Its protein product is CSALPQRNQETQYF.

Concerning this clonotype itself: At one end, the junction sequence differs from germline, possibly due to a read error. The rearrangement joins TRBV25-1 to TRBJ2-6; D unclear. Per germline, CDR1 MGHDK and CDR2 SYGVNS. This CDR3 is built from 13 residues. The CDR3 coding sequence is TGTGCCAGCAGCGAATCTGGGGCCAACGTCCTGACTTTC. Encoded protein: CASSESGANVLTF. The whole variable domain, filled in from reference TRBV25-1 and TRBJ2-6, reads EADIYQTPRYLVIGTGKKITLECSQTMGHDKMYWYQQDPGMELHLIHYSYGVNSTEKGDLSSESTVSRIRTEHFPLTLESARPSHTSQYLCASSESGANVLTFGAGSRLTVL.

In this sample, this clonotype turned up many times. The J gene is TRBJ2-1, the V gene TRBV20-1; tentatively, D is TRBD2 (6 bases). The CDR3 length is 14 residues. Germline CDR1 DFQATT, CDR2 SNEGSKA (reference sequence). V lost 5 bases and J 0 bases, leaving 11 bases between the germline ends. DNA of the CDR3: TGCAGTGCTCAGAAGCGGGTCTCCTACAATGAGCAGTTCTTC. Encoded protein: CSAQKRVSYNEQFF.

This clonotype has at least ten counts. The chain employs TRBV20-1 and TRBJ1-5; D might be TRBD1 (6 bases). V was pared by 3 bases and J by 3 bases, with 12 bases between. The CDR3 runs 14 residues. The germline gives CDR1 DFQATT, CDR2 SNEGSKA (reference sequence). The CDR3 loop is CSASRRGNNQPQHF. The CDR3 nucleotides read TGCAGTGCTAGTAGGAGGGGGAACAATCAGCCCCAGCATTTT.

The V and J genes are TRBV20-1 and TRBJ2-6; D may match TRBD1 or TRBD2 (5 bases each). The germline V and J ends were trimmed by 6 bases and 4 bases, with 16 bases remaining between them. CDR3 length equals 15 residues. Looked up from germline, CDR1 is DFQATT and CDR2 is SNEGSKA (reference sequence). Here the CDR3 DNA reads TGCAGTGCCACCGGGACGTGGGACGGGGCCAACGTCCTGACTTTC. It encodes CSATGTWDGANVLTF.

This chain uses TRBV6-5 with TRBJ2-1; maybe TRBD2 (5 bases). Trimming left V 1 base short and J 3 bases short, with 7 bases between. Germline assignment: CDR1 MNHEY and CDR2 SVGAGI. The CDR3 extends over 14 amino acids. The CDR3 is CASSYYGNYNEQFF. The CDR3 DNA reads TGTGCCAGCAGTTACTACGGGAACTACAATGAGCAGTTCTTC.

The rearrangement uses TRBV21-1 and TRBJ1-1; the table's D call, TRBD1, was not checked against the DNA. TRBV21-1 is labeled a pseudogene. The CDR3 is made up of 18 amino acids. DNA for the CDR3: TGTGCCAGAGAACACCTACAGGGGCCCTTACAAATGAACACTGAAGCTTTCTTT. This encodes CAREHLQGPLQMNTEAFF.

This clonotype showed up many times. The gene calls are TRBV5-1 and TRBJ2-7; 7 positions match TRBD1. The CDR3 runs to 15 residues. Germline V gives CDR1 SGHRS, CDR2 YFSETQ. Trimming removed 0 bases from V and 11 bases from J; junction bases left unmatched: 14. The CDR3 is CASSLEYRGEHSEYF. The CDR3 bases are TGCGCCAGCAGCTTGGAGTACAGGGGCGAACATTCCGAGTACTTC. Drawing the rest from reference TRBV5-1 and TRBJ2-7, the complete variable domain is KAGVTQTPRYLIKTRGQQVTLSCSPISGHRSVSWYQQTPGQGLQFLFEYFSETQRNKGNFPGRFSGRQFSNSRSEMNVSTLELGDSALYLCASSLEYRGEHSEYFGPGTRLTVT.

The rearrangement joins TRBV20-1 to TRBJ2-1, with D perhaps TRBD1 (6 bases). Looked up from germline, CDR1 is DFQATT and CDR2 is SNEGSKA (reference sequence). The V end was cut by 8 bases, the J end by 4 bases, with 21 bases between. The CDR3 is 15 residues long. The CDR3 nucleotides are TGCAGTCCCACCAAGGGGGTTAAGGCTTACAATGAGCAGTTCTTC. Translating it yields CSPTKGVKAYNEQFF.

This clonotype was recorded at least ten times. The chain has TRBV6-2 or TRBV6-3 and TRBJ2-1; D is uncertain. The CDR3 totals 13 residues. CDR1 MNHEY and CDR2 SVGEGT come from the germline V gene. Trimming shortened V by 7 bases and J by 5 bases, and 12 bases separated the two germline ends. In nucleotides, the CDR3 is TGTGCCAGCAACCTCCTAGGCGACAATGAGCAGTTCTTC. This gives the protein CASNLLGDNEQFF.

The chain couples TRBV7-6 to TRBJ2-1, with no clear D. The V gene's germline CDR1 is SGHVS and CDR2 FNYEAQ. Trimming cost V 5 bases and J 2 bases, with 10 bases left between them. There are 14 residues in the CDR3. The CDR3 sequence is CASSLPDTYNEQFF. The DNA of the CDR3 is TGTGCCAGCAGCCTACCTGACACCTACAATGAGCAGTTCTTC.

This sequence joins TRBV29-1 and TRBJ2-3; D ambiguous. The CDR3 covers 14 residues. Germline V gene sequence: CDR1 SQVTM, CDR2 ANQGSEA. V was pared by 6 bases and J by 0 bases, with 13 bases between. The CDR3 nucleotides are TGCAGCGTAGTCTGGTATACTAGCACAGATACGCAGTATTTT. This translates into CSVVWYTSTDTQYF.

This clonotype has only a few counts. The V gene is TRBV27, the J gene TRBJ1-6; no definite D call. Trimming took off 5 bases at V and 9 bases at J, with 11 bases between the two ends. CDR3 length equals 13 residues. CDR1 and CDR2 (germline): MNHEY, SMNVEV (reference sequence). The CDR3 nucleotides are TGTGCCAGCAGTCTGTTCGGAATTTCACCCCTCCACTTT. This gives the protein CASSLFGISPLHF.

The chain couples TRBV7-2 to TRBJ2-7, with TRBD1 identical over 8 bases. Germline V lookup: CDR1 SGHTA, CDR2 FQGNSA. J lost 7 bases, V lost 3 bases, and 8 bases had no gene match. The CDR3 is 14 residues long. The CDR3 loop is CASSLGRGRREQYF. CDR3 DNA: TGTGCCAGCAGCTTGGGCAGGGGGCGCCGGGAGCAGTACTTC.

J is TRBJ2-1 and V is TRBV15; 10 nucleotides align to TRBD2. Germline CDR1 reads LNHNV; CDR2 reads YYDKDF (reference sequence). The CDR3 covers 18 residues. With 6 bases clipped from V and 10 bases from J, the junction kept 21 bases outside the gene matches. The CDR3 DNA sequence: TGTGCCACCAGTCGGGGTAGCGGGAGGATCCGGTCGGTCGGGGAGCAGTTCTTC. Protein sequence: CATSRGSGRIRSVGEQFF.

The sample holds a few counts of this clonotype. The chain links TRBV2 to TRBJ2-2; 9 nucleotides line up with TRBD2. Germline V gene data show CDR1 as SNHLY and CDR2 as FYNNEI. CDR3 length equals 17 residues. J lost 0 bases, V lost 3 bases, and 5 bases had no gene match. In DNA form, the CDR3 reads TGTGCCAGCAGTGACGGCCTAGCGGGAACGAACACCGGGGAGCTGTTTTTT. Translated: CASSDGLAGTNTGELFF.

The genes are TRBV20-1 and TRBJ1-5; D unresolved. The V gene's germline CDR1 is DFQATT and CDR2 SNEGSKA (reference sequence). This CDR3 spans 13 amino acids. The ends were cut back, 2 bases at V and 7 bases at J, with 12 bases in the middle. Here the CDR3 DNA reads TGCAGTGCTAGAACGGCAGGTGGCCAGCCCCAGCATTTT. Translation: CSARTAGGQPQHF.

This clonotype was seen a few times. The rearrangement links TRBV28 to TRBJ1-1; D gene uncertain. CDR3 length: 15 residues. Trimming pared 3 bases from V and 4 bases from J, leaving 15 bases between. Germline CDR1 is MDHEN and CDR2 is SYDVKM. CDR3 amino acids: CASSLRSRFGTEAFF. The DNA for the CDR3 is TGTGCCAGCAGTTTGAGGAGCAGATTCGGCACTGAAGCTTTCTTT.

As DNA, the CDR3 is TGTGCCAGCAGCTTGACAGGGATTTCGGCCGGGGAGCTGTTTTTT. It translates to CASSLTGISAGELFF. This chain joins TRBV5-6 and TRBJ2-2; D is possibly TRBD1 (6 bases). This CDR3 has 15 amino acids. The V gene's germline CDR1 is SGHDT and CDR2 YYEEEE. The V end was cut by 1 base, the J end by 6 bases, with 13 bases between.

V usage is TRBV7-2 and J usage is TRBJ2-1; no definite D call. CDR1 SGHTA and CDR2 FQGNSA come from the germline V gene. CDR3 size: 14 residues. V shed 4 bases and J shed 7 bases, with 14 bases lying between them. CDR3 in amino acids: CASSSRPTGNEQFF. CDR3 nucleotides: TGTGCCAGCAGCTCCCGACCGACCGGTAATGAGCAGTTCTTC.